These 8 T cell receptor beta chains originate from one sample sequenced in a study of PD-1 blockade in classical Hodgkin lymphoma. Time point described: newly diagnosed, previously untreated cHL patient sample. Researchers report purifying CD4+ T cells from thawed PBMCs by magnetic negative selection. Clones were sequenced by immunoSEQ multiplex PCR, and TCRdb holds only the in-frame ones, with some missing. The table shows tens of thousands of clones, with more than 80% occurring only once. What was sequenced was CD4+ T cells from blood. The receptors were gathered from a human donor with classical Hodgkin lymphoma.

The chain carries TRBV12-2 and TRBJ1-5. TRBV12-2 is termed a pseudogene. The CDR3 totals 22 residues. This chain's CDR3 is CASRRLGVRQPKGGHSNQPQHF. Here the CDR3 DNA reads TGTGCAAGCCGACGCCTCGGGGTCCGGCAGCCTAAGGGTGGGCATAGCAATCAGCCCCAGCATTTT.

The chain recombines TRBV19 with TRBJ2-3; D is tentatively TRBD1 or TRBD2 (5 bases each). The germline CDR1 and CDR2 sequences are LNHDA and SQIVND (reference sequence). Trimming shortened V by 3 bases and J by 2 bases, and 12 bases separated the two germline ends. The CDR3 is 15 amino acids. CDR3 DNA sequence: TGTGCCAGTAGTATCAGGGCCGGGGACACAGATACGCAGTATTTT. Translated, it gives CASSIRAGDTDTQYF.

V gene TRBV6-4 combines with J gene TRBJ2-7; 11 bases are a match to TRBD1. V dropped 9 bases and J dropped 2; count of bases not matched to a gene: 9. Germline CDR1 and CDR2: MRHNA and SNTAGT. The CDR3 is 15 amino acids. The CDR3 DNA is TGTGCCAGGTCCCGGGACAGGGGGAAGACCTACGAGCAGTACTTC. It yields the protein CARSRDRGKTYEQYF.

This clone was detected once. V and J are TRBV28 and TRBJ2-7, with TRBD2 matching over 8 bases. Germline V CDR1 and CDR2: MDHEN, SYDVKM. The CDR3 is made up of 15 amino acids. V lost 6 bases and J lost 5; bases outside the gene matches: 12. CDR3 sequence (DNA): TGTGCCAGCAGCCCCGGGGGGGGACCCTTGGACGAGCAGTACTTC. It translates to CASSPGGGPLDEQYF.

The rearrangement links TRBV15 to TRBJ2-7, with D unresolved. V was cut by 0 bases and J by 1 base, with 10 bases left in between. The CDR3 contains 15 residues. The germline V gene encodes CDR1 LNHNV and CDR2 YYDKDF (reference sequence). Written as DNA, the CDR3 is TGTGCCACCAGCAGAGATAGGCGGAGTTCCTACGAGCAGTACTTC. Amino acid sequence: CATSRDRRSSYEQYF. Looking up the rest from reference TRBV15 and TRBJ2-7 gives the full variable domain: DAMVIQNPRYQVTQFGKPVTLSCSQTLNHNVMYWYQQKSSQAPKLLFHYYDKDFNNEADTPDNFQSRRPNTSFCFLDIRSPGLGDTAMYLCATSRDRRSSYEQYFGPGTRLTVT.

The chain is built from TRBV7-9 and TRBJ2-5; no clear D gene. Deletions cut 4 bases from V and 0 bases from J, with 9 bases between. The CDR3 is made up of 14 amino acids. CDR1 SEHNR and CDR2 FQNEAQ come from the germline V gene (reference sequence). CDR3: CASSSDGYQETQYF. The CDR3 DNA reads TGTGCCAGCAGCTCGGACGGTTACCAAGAGACCCAGTACTTC.

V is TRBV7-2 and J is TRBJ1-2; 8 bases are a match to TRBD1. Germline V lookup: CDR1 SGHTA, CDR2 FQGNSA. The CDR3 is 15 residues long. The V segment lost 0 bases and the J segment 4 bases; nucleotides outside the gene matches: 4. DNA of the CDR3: TGTGCCAGCAGCTTAGCGCCAGGGGGCGGCTATGGCTACACCTTC. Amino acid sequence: CASSLAPGGGYGYTF.

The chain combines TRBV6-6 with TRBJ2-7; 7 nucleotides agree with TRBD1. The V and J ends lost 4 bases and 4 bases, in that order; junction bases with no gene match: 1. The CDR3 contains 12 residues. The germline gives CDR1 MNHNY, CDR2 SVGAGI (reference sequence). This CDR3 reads CASSSDRYEQYF. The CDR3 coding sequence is TGTGCCAGCAGTTCGGACAGGTACGAGCAGTACTTC.